What follows are 14 T cell receptor beta chains derived from one specimen sequenced in a study of metastatic and nonmetastatic thyroid tumors. Before thyroid surgery, none of the patients had received any treatment. Via MiXCR, TCRdb re-called the PCR reads. The sample comprises 25,000 to 30,000 clones, roughly 23% of which are singletons, and roughly 15% rests with the top ten. Sequenced input: blood. The origin of the receptors is a female donor with papillary thyroid cancer or a benign thyroid nodule (not recorded which). Some clones in this sample may be carry-over from other donors' samples.

This chain connects TRBV20-1 to TRBJ1-2; 8 positions match TRBD1. Germline values: CDR1 DFQATT, CDR2 SNEGSKA (reference sequence). This CDR3 is 14 amino acids long. J lost 7 bases, V lost 5 bases, and 12 bases had no gene match. CDR3: CSARFDRGLGGYTF. Here the CDR3 DNA reads TGCAGTGCTCGATTTGACAGGGGTCTTGGTGGCTACACCTTC.

This clone was seen ten or more times. The J gene is TRBJ2-2, the V gene TRBV6-5; 7 positions agree with TRBD1. Trimming took 0 bases from V and 2 from J; bases not matched to a gene: 6. The CDR3 length is 17 residues. CDR1 is MNHEY and CDR2 is SVGAGI in the germline V gene. This chain's CDR3 is CASSYSSGTDNTGELFF. The CDR3 DNA reads TGTGCCAGCAGTTACTCCTCCGGGACAGATAACACCGGGGAGCTGTTTTTT.

This clone is deemed medium-sized. Other DNA variants within this sample encode the same CDR3. This chain links TRBV6-1 with TRBJ2-7, with TRBD2 matching 12 bases. The CDR3 sequence is 14 residues long. Trimming cost V 4 bases and J 6 bases; bases outside gene matches: 4. CDR1 and CDR2 (germline): MNHNS, SASEGT. CDR3 loop: CASSGLAGGGEQYF. The CDR3 DNA reads as TGTGCCAGCAGTGGCCTAGCGGGAGGGGGCGAGCAGTACTTC.

This clone was observed at least ten times. The genes are TRBV5-1 and TRBJ2-1; D remains ambiguous. Germline V gene sequence: CDR1 SGHRS, CDR2 YFSETQ. CDR3 length: 15 residues. V was cut by 1 base and J by 4 bases, with 12 bases left in between. CDR3 DNA sequence: TGCGCCAGCAGCTTGATGTTAGAGGCATACAATGAGCAGTTCTTC. It yields the protein CASSLMLEAYNEQFF.

There are many counts of this clone. This chain connects TRBV5-1 to TRBJ2-3; 7 bases map to TRBD1. This CDR3 has 14 residues. V dropped 2 bases and J dropped 5; count of bases not matched to a gene: 5. Per the germline V gene, CDR1 is SGHRS and CDR2 is YFSETQ. CDR3 nucleotides: TGCGCCAGCAGCTTCACAGGGGAGATAGATACGCAGTATTTT. Protein: CASSFTGEIDTQYF.

This clone has more than one count but fewer than ten. A read error may explain this, as a much larger clone is one base away. V is TRBV29-1 and J is TRBJ2-2; 7 nucleotides line up with TRBD1. The CDR3 sequence is 15 residues long. Per the germline V gene, CDR1 is SQVTM and CDR2 is ANQGSEA. V lost 0 bases and J lost 7; bases outside the gene matches: 8. The CDR3 DNA follows: TGCAGCGTTGAAGAAAGTGGGACAGTTAGCGGGGAGCTGTTTTTT. Its translation: CSVEESGTVSGELFF.

This clone showed up many times. This rearrangement joins TRBV9 to TRBJ2-6, with 7 bases lining up with TRBD1. This CDR3 is built from 15 residues. Germline values: CDR1 SGDLS, CDR2 YYNGEE. V lost 6 bases, J lost 3 bases, and 6 bases stayed unmatched. Here the CDR3 reads CASTEGALGANVLTF. CDR3 bases: TGTGCCAGCACAGAGGGGGCGCTTGGGGCCAACGTCCTGACTTTC.

This chain joins TRBV6-1 and TRBJ2-1; 11 nucleotides match TRBD1. Trimming at V came to 2 bases and at J to 7 bases, leaving 4 bases not matched to a gene. Germline V gene data show CDR1 as MNHNS and CDR2 as SASEGT. The CDR3 extends over 15 amino acids. As DNA, the CDR3 is TGTGCCAGCAGTGAACGGACAGGGGGCTATAATGAGCAGTTCTTC. Its translation: CASSERTGGYNEQFF.

This clone was observed a few times. V gene TRBV27 combines with J gene TRBJ2-1; 8 bases agree with TRBD2. CDR1 and CDR2 from the germline V gene are MNHEY and SMNVEV (reference sequence). V gave up 7 bases and J gave up 5 bases; unmatched junction bases: 10. CDR3 length: 15 amino acids. The CDR3 region is CASTWSGSGDNEQFF. For the CDR3, the DNA is TGTGCCAGCACCTGGAGCGGGAGCGGCGACAATGAGCAGTTCTTC.

This clone came up a few times. This clone may be a read error of a much larger clone one base away. This chain connects TRBV4-3 to TRBJ1-1; TRBD1 might be the D (6 bases). V shed 0 bases and J shed 7 bases, with 15 bases lying between them. Germline lookup yields CDR1 LGHNA and CDR2 YSLEER. The CDR3 spans 15 residues. The CDR3 region is CASSQDLTGPYEAFF. CDR3 nucleotide sequence: TGCGCCAGCAGCCAAGACCTCACAGGGCCATATGAAGCTTTCTTT.

This clone was seen ten or more times. J is TRBJ2-5 and V is TRBV29-1; no clear D gene. Trimming removed 7 bases from V and 0 bases from J, with 0 bases in between. The germline CDR1 and CDR2 sequences are SQVTM and ANQGSEA. The CDR3 totals 9 residues. The CDR3 loop is CSDQETQYF. CDR3 DNA sequence: TGCAGCGACCAAGAGACCCAGTACTTC.

This clone has a count of ten or more. The genes are TRBV2 and TRBJ2-2; D gene uncertain. The V and J ends lost 3 bases and 0 bases respectively, with 11 bases between them. The CDR3 sequence is 16 residues long. Germline V lookup: CDR1 SNHLY, CDR2 FYNNEI. CDR3 protein: CASSEYGGANTGELFF. The CDR3 nucleotides read TGTGCCAGCAGTGAGTACGGCGGAGCGAACACCGGGGAGCTGTTTTTT. Supplemented by reference TRBV2 and TRBJ2-2, the full variable domain reads EPEVTQTPSHQVTQMGQEVILRCVPISNHLYFYWYRQILGQKVEFLVSFYNNEISEKSEIFDDQFSVERPDGSNFTLKIRSTKLEDSAMYFCASSEYGGANTGELFFGEGSRLTVL.

In regard to this clone: Other DNA sequences in the sample encode the same CDR3. The chain couples TRBV2 to TRBJ2-7, with D maybe TRBD1 (6 bases). CDR1 and CDR2 from the germline V gene are SNHLY and FYNNEI. The V end lost 1 base, the J end lost 5 bases, and 18 bases lay between the germline ends. The CDR3 runs 16 residues. Here the CDR3 reads CASSEGCGGRVDEQYF. CDR3 DNA: TGTGCCAGCAGTGAAGGGTGTGGGGGCAGGGTCGACGAGCAGTACTTC. The whole variable domain, filled in from reference TRBV2 and TRBJ2-7, reads EPEVTQTPSHQVTQMGQEVILRCVPISNHLYFYWYRQILGQKVEFLVSFYNNEISEKSEIFDDQFSVERPDGSNFTLKIRSTKLEDSAMYFCASSEGCGGRVDEQYFGPGTRLTVT.

This clone occurred many times. V and J are TRBV9 and TRBJ2-2, with D possibly matching TRBD2 (6 bases). Per the germline V gene, CDR1 is SGDLS and CDR2 is YYNGEE. Trimming left V 4 bases short and J 0 bases short, with 16 bases between. The CDR3 runs 17 residues. The chain's CDR3 is CASSPRLTGANTGELFF. In nucleotides, the CDR3 is TGTGCCAGCAGCCCCCGCCTAACGGGAGCGAACACCGGGGAGCTGTTTTTT.